This T cell receptor (beta chain) was obtained from a study of OX40 agonist ivuxolimab in advanced cancers. Study summary: Patients undergoing dose escalation presented with hepatocellular carcinoma, melanoma, renal cell or head and neck cancer. Previous treatment with anti-PD-1, anti-PD-L1 or anti-CTLA-4 therapy was allowed; about 37% had received some.

V trimming: 4 bases; J trimming: 4 bases; junction bases outside the gene matches: 6. CDR1 is SGHDT and CDR2 is YYEEEE in the germline V gene. There are 14 residues in the CDR3. Repertoires were generated with immunoSEQ multiplex PCR, while TCRdb's copy carries only in-frame clones and drops some. The sample yields around 26,000 clones, approximately 85% seen once. Autoimmune disease history or systemic immunosuppression led to patients being barred. The sequenced sample was CD4+ or CD8+ T cells sorted from blood, obtained in a trial of the OX40 agonist ivuxolimab. The chain uses TRBV5-6 and TRBJ1-2; TRBD1 agrees at 8 bases. This clonotype was obtained from an adult with an advanced solid tumor such as melanoma, head and neck, liver or kidney cancer. In nucleotides, the CDR3 is TGTGCCAGCAGCACCGCGACAGGGGCCTATGGCTACACCTTC. Its protein is CASSTATGAYGYTF. The full variable domain, completed using reference TRBV5-6 and TRBJ1-2, is DAGVTQSPTHLIKTRGQQVTLRCSPKSGHDTVSWYQQALGQGPQFIFQYYEEEERQRGNFPDRFSGHQFPNYSSELNVNALLLGDSALYLCASSTATGAYGYTFGSGTRLTVV.